This TCR beta chain was captured by sequencing in a study of PD-L1 blockade in urothelial cancer. The overall study: The median T cell count in blood samples was 140,000 to 150,000. The study's findings and limits: Durable benefit accompanied greater 3-week expansion of tumor-associated blood clones.

As to time point: pretreatment peripheral blood. Patients were diagnosed with urothelial carcinoma, either locally advanced or metastatic. Produced via immunoSEQ multiplex PCR; TCRdb's table is partial and in-frame only. The sample has around 70,000 clones, roughly nine tenths seen once. As for this clone: Its specificity is not known.

The CDR3 has 13 residues. V lost 4 bases and J lost 7, with 10 bases in between. Germline values: CDR1 KGHSH, CDR2 LQKENI. The TCR was taken from a man aged 65 to 85 with urothelial cancer. The sequenced sample was PBMCs, obtained around atezolizumab (anti-PD-L1) treatment. V gene TRBV18 combines with J gene TRBJ1-4; D unresolved. CDR3 bases: TGTGCCAGCTCACGGGAGCTCGGTGAAAAACTGTTTTTT. This encodes CASSRELGEKLFF.